This T cell receptor beta chain emerged from a study of T-cell memory formation after mild COVID-19. About the study: The two donors had largely donor-specific TCR clusters. Study outcomes and limitations: Contracting clones localized mainly to CM and EM when CD4+ and mainly to EMRA when CD8+. In second-wave clones peaking day 37, SARS-CoV-2 specificity remained unconfirmed. Day 15 to 85 contracting clones showed balanced CD4/CD8; later expanders leaned CD4+.

Turning to this clonotype: Its specificity is unknown.

TCRdb reprocessed the 5' RACE reads with MiXCR, giving one entry per CDR3 protein. Among hundreds of thousands of distinct CDR3 sequences listed, around 18% were seen once. V lost 2 bases and J lost 1, with 15 bases in between. The CDR3 is 16 residues long. Germline V gene data show CDR1 as SGHVS and CDR2 as FNYEAQ. Sequenced material: PBMCs or a T cell subset sorted from them (not recorded which). The chain is built from TRBV7-6 and TRBJ2-7, with a weak D call TRBD2 (6 bases). This TCR came from an adult woman who had mild COVID-19 (a few samples of this study predate the infection). Cell type and time point are not known. The CDR3 is CASSLLRGIRSYEQYF. DNA for the CDR3: TGTGCCAGCAGCTTATTGCGGGGAATTCGGTCCTACGAGCAGTACTTC.